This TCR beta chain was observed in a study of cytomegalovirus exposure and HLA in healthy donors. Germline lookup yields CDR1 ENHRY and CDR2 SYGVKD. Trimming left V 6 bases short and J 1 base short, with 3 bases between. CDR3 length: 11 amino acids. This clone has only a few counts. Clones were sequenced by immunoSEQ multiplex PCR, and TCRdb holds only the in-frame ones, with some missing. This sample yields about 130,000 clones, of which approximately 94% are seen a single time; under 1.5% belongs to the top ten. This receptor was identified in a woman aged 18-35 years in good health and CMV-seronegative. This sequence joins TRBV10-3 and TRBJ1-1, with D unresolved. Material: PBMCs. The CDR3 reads CAIRQNTEAFF. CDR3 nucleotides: TGTGCCATCAGACAGAACACTGAAGCTTTCTTT.